These 6 T cell receptor beta chains originate from one sample sequenced in a study of T-cell memory formation after mild COVID-19. MiXCR, applied by TCRdb to the 5' RACE reads, yields one record per CDR3 protein. This sample has roughly 580,000 distinct CDR3 sequences, with about a sixth found just once. The sequenced material came from PBMCs or a T cell subset sorted from them (not recorded which). The source of these receptors is an adult woman who had mild COVID-19 (a few samples of this study predate the infection). Cell type and time point are not known.

The V call is TRBV6-5, the J call TRBJ2-7, with 9 bases matching TRBD2. J was trimmed by 5 bases and V by 2 bases; bases with no gene match: 7. The CDR3 totals 15 residues. The germline gives CDR1 MNHEY, CDR2 SVGAGI. CDR3 protein: CASSYVAGAFHEQYF. The CDR3 DNA sequence: TGTGCCAGCAGTTACGTAGCGGGAGCCTTCCACGAGCAGTACTTC.

This clonotype was recorded a few times. V and J are TRBV29-1 and TRBJ1-2; TRBD1 agrees at 8 bases. Germline V gives CDR1 SQVTM, CDR2 ANQGSEA. CDR3 length equals 18 residues. V trimming: 1 base; J trimming: 4 bases; junction bases outside the gene matches: 17. CDR3 in amino acids: CSVEGGQGASRYLYGYTF. DNA for the CDR3: TGCAGCGTTGAAGGGGGGCAGGGGGCTTCCCGCTACCTCTATGGCTACACCTTC. Full variable domain (missing parts from reference TRBV29-1 and TRBJ1-2): SAVISQKPSRDICQRGTSLTIQCQVDSQVTMMFWYRQQPGQSLTLIATANQGSEATYESGFVIDKFPISRPNLTFSTLTVSNMSPEDSSIYLCSVEGGQGASRYLYGYTFGSGTRLTVV.

Here the CDR3 reads CASSLTSGAQETQYF. CDR3 DNA sequence: TGTGCCAGCAGCTTGACTAGCGGAGCCCAAGAGACCCAGTACTTC. This chain connects TRBV5-4 to TRBJ2-5; 8 nucleotides match TRBD2. CDR3 length: 15 residues. V shed 1 base and J 1 base; nucleotides not matched to a gene: 3. Germline V gene data show CDR1 as SGHNT and CDR2 as YYREEE (reference sequence). The entire variable domain, with the rest obtained from reference TRBV5-4 and TRBJ2-5, is as follows: ETGVTQSPTHLIKTRGQQVTLRCSSQSGHNTVSWYQQALGQGPQFIFQYYREEENGRGNFPPRFSGLQFPNYSSELNVNALELDDSALYLCASSLTSGAQETQYFGPGTRLLVL.

V gene TRBV4-3 combines with J gene TRBJ2-7, with TRBD1 matching 9 bases. The CDR3 loop spans 15 amino acids. After removal of 0 bases from V and 3 bases from J, the junction contained 3 bases not matched to a gene. In germline, CDR1 is LGHNA, CDR2 YSLEER. CDR3 sequence: CASSQERTGDYEQYF. The DNA of the CDR3 is TGCGCCAGCAGCCAAGAGAGGACAGGGGACTACGAGCAGTACTTC.

V is TRBV6-5 and J is TRBJ2-7; D gene unclear. CDR1 and CDR2 from the germline V gene are MNHEY and SVGAGI. The CDR3 length is 16 residues. V was trimmed by 3 bases and J by 3 bases, leaving 18 bases between them. The CDR3 spells CASSYGGWARGYEQYF. For the CDR3, the DNA is TGTGCCAGCAGTTATGGTGGTTGGGCCAGAGGCTACGAGCAGTACTTC.

This clonotype was picked up a small number of times. The chain uses TRBV25-1 and TRBJ1-4; TRBD1 aligns across 8 bases. J was trimmed by 5 bases and V by 5 bases; bases with no gene match: 7. Germline V gene sequence: CDR1 MGHDK, CDR2 SYGVNS. This CDR3 spans 15 amino acids. The CDR3 DNA is TGTGCCAGCAGTAACGGGACAGGCTTAAATGAAAAACTGTTTTTT. The encoded protein is CASSNGTGLNEKLFF.